The entry below gives a single TCR beta chain sequence along with its context. Base-call qualities are not available, and no considerably larger clone is one nucleotide away. TCR cDNA was synthesized by 5'RACE template switching, through which a universal primer site and unique molecular identifiers were introduced. Priming for cDNA synthesis came from both the TCR alpha and TCR beta constant segments. Libraries were amplified in two PCR steps, with sample barcodes and sequencing adapters added in the second step. Sequencing of libraries was performed on Illumina HiSeq 2500 (2x100 bp) or NovaSeq (2x150 bp). As for the authors' bioinformatics: Demultiplexing of reads and collapsing into UMI consensus sequences were performed with MIGEC, and V(D)J alignment was carried out with MiXCR. Vaccine-responding clonotypes were identified with edgeR using replicate PBMC samples, with FDR below 0.01 and a log2 fold change above 5 up to day 15 being required. CD4 or CD8 identity was assigned to each bulk clonotype according to whether the clonotype was present at higher abundance in the sequenced CD4 repertoire or the sequenced CD8 repertoire. Clonotypes enriched at least 10-fold in dextramer-positive over dextramer-negative fractions were defined as NS4B-specific, and CD4-biased clonotypes were excluded. The public reads were run again by TCRdb, first through fastp at Q25 and then through MiXCR, and only productive beta chains were kept. A single entry per CDR3 protein holds the most common genes and DNA from its merged rows. TCRdb's processing, not the authors' own work, is the source of the V and J calls. Within this sample are about 96,000 distinct CDR3 sequences, with 7.5% to 10% of them counted one time only. The leading ten clones occupy 16% of the sample.

This sample is part of a study of T cells after yellow fever vaccination (dated by TCRdb to 2018 to 2020). A note on the overall study: Libraries from fractions with low cell numbers were prepared with the SMART-Seq v4 Ultra Low Input RNA kit. To follow T-cell clones before and after both primary and booster YFV17D yellow fever vaccination, bulk TCR alpha and beta repertoires underwent longitudinal sequencing. Two healthy male donors made up the cohort, one aged 18 to 30 years and the other aged 30 to 40 years. Blood was collected at multiple timepoints before and after primary and secondary immunization, and bulk PBMC replicates and cell subsets were isolated. Overall study outcomes, separate from this receptor: Because only two donors were included in the study, the extent to which the findings can be generalized is limited. The secondary T-cell response was found to be weaker but faster than the primary response, with a peak reached on day 5 rather than on day 15. Because abundant contaminating clonotypes from the bulk population could be contained in FACS-sorted repertoires, computational filtering was required. Most clones expanded after primary vaccination were re-detected after the booster (96% of CD4 and approximately 89% of CD8), suggesting broad memory maintenance. A small share of clonotypes occurred in both CD4 and CD8 compartments, likely arising from convergent recombination.

Trimming at the junction amounts to 3 bases on V and 7 bases on J, and the germline ends lie 16 bases apart. CDR1 and CDR2 were assigned from the germline V gene as SGHVS and FNYEAQ. The CDR3 numbers 14 residues from cysteine through valine. Just the 42-base CDR3 DNA is kept, in frame starting at base 1. The label giving this sample's treatment or condition can be read as: live attenuated yellow fever vaccine strain. PBMCs were isolated from peripheral blood using a standard Ficoll-Paque protocol. Epitope-specific CD8 T cells were sorted with a dextramer loaded with the yellow fever NS4B epitope peptide, and anti-CD3 and anti-CD8 staining was applied. TriZol was used to extract RNA from bulk PBMCs, CD4 and CD8 fractions, and dextramer-positive and dextramer-negative fractions.

The chain employs TRBV7-6 and TRBJ2-7; the D gene is possibly TRBD2, with 7 bases matching. This specimen was CD8+ T cells not binding an NS4B(214-222) dextramer, sorted from PBMCs, taken about 2 weeks after the first yellow fever vaccination. The cell subset or site label of this sample denotes: NS4B epitope dextramer-negative CD8 T cells. This clonotype was sampled from a man between 18 and 35 years old who received the YFV17D yellow fever vaccine. CDR3 reads: CASSLGGGGWEQYV. In nucleotides, the sequence is TGTGCCAGCAGCTTGGGGGGCGGGGGCTGGGAGCAGTACGTC.